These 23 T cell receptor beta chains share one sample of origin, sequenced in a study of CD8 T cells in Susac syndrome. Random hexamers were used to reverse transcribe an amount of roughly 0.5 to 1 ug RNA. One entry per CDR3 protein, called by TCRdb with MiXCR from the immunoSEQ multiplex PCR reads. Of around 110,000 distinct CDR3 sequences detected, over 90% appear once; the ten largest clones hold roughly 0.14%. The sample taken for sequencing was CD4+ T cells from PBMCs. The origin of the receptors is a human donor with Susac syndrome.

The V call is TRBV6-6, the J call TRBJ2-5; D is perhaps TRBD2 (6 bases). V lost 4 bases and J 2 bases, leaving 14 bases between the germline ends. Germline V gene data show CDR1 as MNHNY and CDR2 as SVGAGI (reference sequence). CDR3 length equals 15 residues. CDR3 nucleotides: TGTGCCAGCAGTTCGGGGCGGGGACCTCAAGAGACCCAGTACTTC. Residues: CASSSGRGPQETQYF.

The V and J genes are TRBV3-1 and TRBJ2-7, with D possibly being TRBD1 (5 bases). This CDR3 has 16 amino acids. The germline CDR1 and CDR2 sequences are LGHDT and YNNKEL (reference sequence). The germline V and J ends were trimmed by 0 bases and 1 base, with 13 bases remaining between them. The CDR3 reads CASSQDLTVHSYEQYF. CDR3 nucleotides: TGTGCCAGCAGCCAAGATCTGACAGTCCATTCCTACGAGCAGTACTTC.

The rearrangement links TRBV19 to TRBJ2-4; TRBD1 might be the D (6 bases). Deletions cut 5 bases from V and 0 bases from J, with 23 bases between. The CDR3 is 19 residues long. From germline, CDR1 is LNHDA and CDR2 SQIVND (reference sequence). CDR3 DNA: TGTGCCAGTAGTCTCCCGACAGGTGGGGTAGTACTAGCCAAAAACATTCAGTACTTC. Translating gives CASSLPTGGVVLAKNIQYF. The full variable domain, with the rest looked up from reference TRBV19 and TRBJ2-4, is DGGITQSPKYLFRKEGQNVTLSCEQNLNHDAMYWYRQDPGQGLRLIYYSQIVNDFQKGDIAEGYSVSREKKESFPLTVTSAQKNPTAFYLCASSLPTGGVVLAKNIQYFGAGTRLSVL.

The CDR3 region has the DNA TGCAGTGCTAGGGGGGACAGCCGCCAAGAGACCCAGTACTTC. It is translated as CSARGDSRQETQYF. The J gene is TRBJ2-5, the V gene TRBV20-1; 7 bases map to TRBD1. V dropped 3 bases and J dropped 1; count of bases not matched to a gene: 5. The CDR3 length is 14 residues. Per germline, CDR1 DFQATT and CDR2 SNEGSKA (reference sequence).

The CDR3 sequence: CASSFKDADTQYF. As DNA, the CDR3 is TGTGCCAGCAGCTTTAAGGATGCAGATACGCAGTATTTT. This sequence joins TRBV7-9 and TRBJ2-3; no firm D call. V lost 3 bases to trimming and J lost 4 bases, with 8 bases between them. CDR1 is SEHNR, CDR2 FQNEAQ, per germline (reference sequence). This CDR3 is built from 13 residues.

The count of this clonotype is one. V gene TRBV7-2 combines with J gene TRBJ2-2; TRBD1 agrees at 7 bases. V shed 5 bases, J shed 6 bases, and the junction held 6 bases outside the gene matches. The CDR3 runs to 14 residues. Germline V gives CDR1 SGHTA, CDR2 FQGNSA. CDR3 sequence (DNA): TGTGCCAGCAGCGCGTCCGGGACAGCCGGGGAGCTGTTTTTT. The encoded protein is CASSASGTAGELFF.

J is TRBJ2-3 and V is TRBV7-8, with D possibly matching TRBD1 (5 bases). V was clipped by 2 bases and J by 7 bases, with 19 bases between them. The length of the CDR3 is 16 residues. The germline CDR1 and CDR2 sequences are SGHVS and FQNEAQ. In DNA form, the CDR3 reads TGTGCCAGCAGCTTAAGTCTGGAAGGACACAGAAATACGCAGTATTTT. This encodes CASSLSLEGHRNTQYF. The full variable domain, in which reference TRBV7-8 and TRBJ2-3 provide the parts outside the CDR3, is GAGVSQSPRYKVAKRGQDVALRCDPISGHVSLFWYQQALGQGPEFLTYFQNEAQLDKSGLPSDRFFAERPEGSVSTLKIQRTQQEDSAVYLCASSLSLEGHRNTQYFGPGTRLTVL.

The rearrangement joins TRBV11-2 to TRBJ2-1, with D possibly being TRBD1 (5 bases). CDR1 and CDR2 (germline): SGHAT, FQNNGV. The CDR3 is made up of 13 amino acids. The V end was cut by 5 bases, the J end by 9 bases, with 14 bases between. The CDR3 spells CASSPLDGAEQFF. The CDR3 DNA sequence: TGTGCCAGCAGCCCACTCGATGGGGCTGAGCAGTTCTTC.

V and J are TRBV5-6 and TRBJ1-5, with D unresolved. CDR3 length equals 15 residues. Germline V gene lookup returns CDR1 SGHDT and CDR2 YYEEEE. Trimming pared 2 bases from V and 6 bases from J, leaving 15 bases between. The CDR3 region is CASSFFGASGQPQHF. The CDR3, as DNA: TGTGCCAGCAGCTTTTTCGGAGCCTCTGGTCAGCCCCAGCATTTT.

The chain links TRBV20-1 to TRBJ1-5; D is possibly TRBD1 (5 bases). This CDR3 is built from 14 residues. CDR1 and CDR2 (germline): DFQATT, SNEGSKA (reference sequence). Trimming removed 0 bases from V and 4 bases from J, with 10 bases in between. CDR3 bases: TGCAGTGCTAGAGATACGCAGGGAAATCAGCCCCAGCATTTT. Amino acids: CSARDTQGNQPQHF.

The CDR3 DNA reads TGTGCCAGCAGCTTCATGGGAAAGTCAAGCAATCAGCCCCAGCATTTT. This encodes CASSFMGKSSNQPQHF. The chain has TRBV5-6 and TRBJ1-5; no firm D call. CDR3 size: 16 residues. Per the germline V gene, CDR1 is SGHDT and CDR2 is YYEEEE. The V and J ends lost 2 bases and 1 base respectively, with 13 bases between them.

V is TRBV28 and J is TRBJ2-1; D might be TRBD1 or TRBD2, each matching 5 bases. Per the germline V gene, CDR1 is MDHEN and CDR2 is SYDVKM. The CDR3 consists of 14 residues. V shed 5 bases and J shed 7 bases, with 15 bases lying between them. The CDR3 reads CASSQGPSGNEQFF. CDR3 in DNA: TGTGCCAGCAGTCAGGGACCCTCAGGGAATGAGCAGTTCTTC.

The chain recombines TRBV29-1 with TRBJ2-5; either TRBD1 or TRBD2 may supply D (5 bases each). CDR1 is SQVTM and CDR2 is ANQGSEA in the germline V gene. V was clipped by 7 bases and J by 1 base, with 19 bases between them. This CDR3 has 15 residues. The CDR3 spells CSGVDGTGLQETQYF. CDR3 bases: TGCAGCGGGGTCGACGGAACGGGGCTCCAAGAGACCCAGTACTTC.

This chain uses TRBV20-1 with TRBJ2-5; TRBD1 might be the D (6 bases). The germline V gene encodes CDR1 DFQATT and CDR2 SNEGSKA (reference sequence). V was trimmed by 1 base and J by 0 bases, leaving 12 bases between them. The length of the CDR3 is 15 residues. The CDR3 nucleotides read TGCAGTGCTAGAGGGTTAGGACAGTACCAAGAGACCCAGTACTTC. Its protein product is CSARGLGQYQETQYF.

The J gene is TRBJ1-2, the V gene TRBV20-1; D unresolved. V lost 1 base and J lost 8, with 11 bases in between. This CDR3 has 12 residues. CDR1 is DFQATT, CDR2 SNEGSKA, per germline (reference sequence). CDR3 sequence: CSARGPSEGYTF. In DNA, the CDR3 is TGCAGTGCTAGAGGCCCTTCCGAAGGCTACACCTTC.

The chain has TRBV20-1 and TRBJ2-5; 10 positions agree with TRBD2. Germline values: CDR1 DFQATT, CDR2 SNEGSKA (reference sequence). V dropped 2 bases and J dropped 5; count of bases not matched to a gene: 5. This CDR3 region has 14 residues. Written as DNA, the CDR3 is TGCAGTGCTAGAAAAGCGGGAGGGGGGGAGACCCAGTACTTC. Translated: CSARKAGGGETQYF.

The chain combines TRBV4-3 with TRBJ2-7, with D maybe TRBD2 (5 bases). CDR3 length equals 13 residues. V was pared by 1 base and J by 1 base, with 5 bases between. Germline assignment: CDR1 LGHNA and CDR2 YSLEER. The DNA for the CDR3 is TGCGCCAGCAGCCAAGCGGGGTCCTACGAGCAGTACTTC. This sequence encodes CASSQAGSYEQYF.

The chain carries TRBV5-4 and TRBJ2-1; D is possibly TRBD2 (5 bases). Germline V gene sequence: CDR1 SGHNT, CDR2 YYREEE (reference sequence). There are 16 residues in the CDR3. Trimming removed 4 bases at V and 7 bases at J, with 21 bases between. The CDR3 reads CASSLDPSNWGNEQFF. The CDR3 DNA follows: TGTGCCAGCAGCCTCGACCCTAGCAACTGGGGAAATGAGCAGTTCTTC.

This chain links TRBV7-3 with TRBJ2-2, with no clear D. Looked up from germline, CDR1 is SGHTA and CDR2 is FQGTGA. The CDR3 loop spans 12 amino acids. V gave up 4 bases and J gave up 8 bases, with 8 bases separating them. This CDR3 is CASSSPGGELFF. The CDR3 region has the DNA TGTGCCAGCAGCTCCCCTGGGGGGGAGCTGTTTTTT. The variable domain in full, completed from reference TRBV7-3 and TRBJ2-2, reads GAGVSQTPSNKVTEKGKYVELRCDPISGHTALYWYRQSLGQGPEFLIYFQGTGAADDSGLPNDRFFAVRPEGSVSTLKIQRTERGDSAVYLCASSSPGGELFFGEGSRLTVL.

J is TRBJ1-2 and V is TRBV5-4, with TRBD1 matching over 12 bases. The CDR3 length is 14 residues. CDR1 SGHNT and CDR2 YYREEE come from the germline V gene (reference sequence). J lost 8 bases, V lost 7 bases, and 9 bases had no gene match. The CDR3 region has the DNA TGTGCCAGCGGGGACAGGGGGCAGGGATGGGGCTACACCTTC. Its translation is CASGDRGQGWGYTF.

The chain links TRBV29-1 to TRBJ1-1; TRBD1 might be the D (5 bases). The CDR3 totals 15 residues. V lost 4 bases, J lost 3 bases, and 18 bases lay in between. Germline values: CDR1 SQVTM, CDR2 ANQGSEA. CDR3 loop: CSVGPVVRVDTEAFF. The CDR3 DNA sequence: TGCAGCGTTGGGCCCGTCGTCAGGGTGGACACTGAAGCTTTCTTT.

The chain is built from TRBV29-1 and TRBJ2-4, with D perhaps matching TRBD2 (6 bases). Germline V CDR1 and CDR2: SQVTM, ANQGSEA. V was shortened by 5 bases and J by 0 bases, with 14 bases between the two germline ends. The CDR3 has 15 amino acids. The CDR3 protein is CSVTPSGLAKNIQYF. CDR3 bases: TGCAGCGTTACACCGTCGGGACTAGCCAAAAACATTCAGTACTTC.

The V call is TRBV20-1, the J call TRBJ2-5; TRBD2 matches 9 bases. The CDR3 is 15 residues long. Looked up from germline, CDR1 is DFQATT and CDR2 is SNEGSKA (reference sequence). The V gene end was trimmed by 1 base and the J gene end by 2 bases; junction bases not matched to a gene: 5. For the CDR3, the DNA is TGCAGTGCTAGAGCAGGGGCGGGAGGGCAAGAGACCCAGTACTTC. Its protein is CSARAGAGGQETQYF.